Below, 12 T cell receptor beta chains from the same sample are listed, as sequenced in a study of CD8+CD57+ T cells in acquired aplastic anemia. Genomic DNA acted as the template from which TCR beta VDJ combination and CDR3 sequence profiling were carried out. TCRdb re-analysed the reads in MiXCR, keeping a single row per CDR3 protein. This sample has approximately 170,000 distinct CDR3 sequences, with 60% to 70% found just once. What was sequenced was sorted CD4+, CD8+, or CD8+CD57+ T cells (not recorded which) from PBMCs. These receptors were taken from a human donor in good health.

The chain has TRBV5-6 and TRBJ2-3; 10 positions match TRBD2. CDR3 length: 15 residues. Germline CDR1 and CDR2: SGHDT and YYEEEE. V was pared by 4 bases and J by 4 bases, with 6 bases of the junction left unmatched. The CDR3 is CASSRERGGPDTQYF. In nucleotides, the CDR3 is TGTGCCAGCAGCCGAGAGCGGGGGGGCCCAGATACGCAGTATTTT.

The chain uses TRBV10-3 and TRBJ2-5; 15 bases match TRBD2. V lost 2 bases and J lost 0; bases outside the gene matches: 7. The germline CDR1 and CDR2 sequences are ENHRY and SYGVKD. This CDR3 region has 19 residues. As DNA, the CDR3 is TGTGCCATCAGTGAGCCGGGACTAGCGGGGGGCAGGTACCAAGAGACCCAGTACTTC. Translated: CAISEPGLAGGRYQETQYF.

Many counts were recorded for this clonotype. This rearrangement joins TRBV4-1 to TRBJ2-1; D unclear. V lost 4 bases, J lost 6 bases, and 10 bases lay in between. Per germline, CDR1 MGHRA and CDR2 YSYEKL. The CDR3 is 13 amino acids. The CDR3 DNA reads as TGCGCCAGCAGCCTCTCCCAGGTCAATGAGCAGTTCTTC. Protein: CASSLSQVNEQFF.

This clonotype was seen repeatedly, ten times or more. At one of its ends the junction is not consistent with the germline gene, which may arise from a read error. The chain carries TRBV5-6 and TRBJ2-7; 7 nucleotides match TRBD1. The germline gives CDR1 SGHDT, CDR2 YYEEEE. The CDR3 covers 15 residues. The chain's CDR3 is CASSLVGQSSYEQYF. DNA of the CDR3: TGCGCCAGCAGCTTGGTGGGACAGAGCTCCTACGAGCAGTACTTC.

As for this clonotype: An end of the junction differs from the germline gene, which may be a read error. The chain employs TRBV20-1 and TRBJ2-5; D is possibly TRBD1 (6 bases). Looked up from germline, CDR1 is DFQATT and CDR2 is SNEGSKA (reference sequence). The CDR3 is 15 amino acids. CDR3 in DNA: TGCAGTGCTAACCGCCTGGCAGGGGCGCAGGAGACCCGGTACTTC. It specifies CSANRLAGAQETRYF.

About this clonotype itself: Being one base from a much bigger clone, this may be a read error. The V call is TRBV15, the J call TRBJ2-3; TRBD2 agrees at 9 bases. Trimming at V came to 0 bases and at J to 5 bases, leaving 3 bases not matched to a gene. This CDR3 spans 15 amino acids. Germline lookup yields CDR1 LNHNV and CDR2 YYDKDF (reference sequence). The CDR3 loop reads CATSRERGGIDTQYF. DNA for the CDR3: TGTGCCACCAGCAGAGAGCGGGGGGGCATAGATACGCAGTATTTT. Complete variable domain (other parts from reference TRBV15 and TRBJ2-3): DAMVIQNPRYQVTQFGKPVTLSCSQTLNHNVMYWYQQKSSQAPKLLFHYYDKDFNNEADTPDNFQSRRPNTSFCFLDIRSPGLGDTAMYLCATSRERGGIDTQYFGPGTRLTVL.

The V and J genes are TRBV7-4 and TRBJ1-6, with a weak D call TRBD1 (6 bases). This CDR3 is built from 15 residues. Per germline, CDR1 SGHVT and CDR2 SQSDAQ. Trimming left V 6 bases short and J 10 bases short, with 19 bases between. CDR3 sequence reads: CASRLDSRRNSPLHF. The CDR3 DNA sequence: TGTGCCAGCAGACTGGACAGTAGGCGCAACTCACCCCTCCACTTT.

This chain connects TRBV7-9 to TRBJ2-1; D gene ambiguous. The germline V gene has CDR1 SEHNR and CDR2 FQNEAQ (reference sequence). The CDR3 length is 13 residues. V was shortened by 2 bases and J by 5 bases, with 7 bases between the two germline ends. Here the CDR3 DNA reads TGTGCCAGCAGCTTACAAGCACACAATGAGCAGTTCTTC. Translation: CASSLQAHNEQFF.

In its sample, this clonotype was seen a few times. The V and J genes are TRBV10-3 and TRBJ2-1; D possibly corresponds to TRBD2 (5 bases). CDR1 is ENHRY, CDR2 SYGVKD, per germline. The V end was cut by 10 bases, the J end by 9 bases, with 16 bases between. The CDR3 spans 12 residues. The DNA for the CDR3 is TGTGCCACAATGACCGGGGAAAGTGAGCAGTTCTTC. Amino acid sequence: CATMTGESEQFF.

The chain joins TRBV11-2 to TRBJ2-7, with 8 bases lining up with TRBD1. CDR3 length equals 15 residues. Looked up from germline, CDR1 is SGHAT and CDR2 is FQNNGV. The V and J ends lost 1 base and 3 bases, in that order; junction bases with no gene match: 5. The CDR3, as DNA: TGTGCCAGCAGCTTAGCTCCGGGACAGGTCTACGAGCAGTACTTC. It yields the protein CASSLAPGQVYEQYF.

The rearrangement joins TRBV2 to TRBJ2-3, with TRBD2 matching over 11 bases. V lost 5 bases, J lost 2 bases, and 3 bases stayed unmatched. This CDR3 has 15 residues. Germline-derived CDR1 and CDR2 are SNHLY and FYNNEI. CDR3 DNA sequence: TGTGCCAGCAGTCCTAGCGGGGGGCCCACAGATACGCAGTATTTT. Protein product: CASSPSGGPTDTQYF.

This clonotype appeared a single time. V gene TRBV7-2 combines with J gene TRBJ2-7; 8 nucleotides line up with TRBD1. The V segment lost 6 bases and the J segment 2 bases; nucleotides outside the gene matches: 9. Germline V CDR1 and CDR2: SGHTA, FQGNSA. This CDR3 spans 15 amino acids. CDR3: CASSYSRDRTYEQYF. The CDR3 DNA follows: TGTGCCAGCAGTTACTCCCGGGACAGGACCTACGAGCAGTACTTC.